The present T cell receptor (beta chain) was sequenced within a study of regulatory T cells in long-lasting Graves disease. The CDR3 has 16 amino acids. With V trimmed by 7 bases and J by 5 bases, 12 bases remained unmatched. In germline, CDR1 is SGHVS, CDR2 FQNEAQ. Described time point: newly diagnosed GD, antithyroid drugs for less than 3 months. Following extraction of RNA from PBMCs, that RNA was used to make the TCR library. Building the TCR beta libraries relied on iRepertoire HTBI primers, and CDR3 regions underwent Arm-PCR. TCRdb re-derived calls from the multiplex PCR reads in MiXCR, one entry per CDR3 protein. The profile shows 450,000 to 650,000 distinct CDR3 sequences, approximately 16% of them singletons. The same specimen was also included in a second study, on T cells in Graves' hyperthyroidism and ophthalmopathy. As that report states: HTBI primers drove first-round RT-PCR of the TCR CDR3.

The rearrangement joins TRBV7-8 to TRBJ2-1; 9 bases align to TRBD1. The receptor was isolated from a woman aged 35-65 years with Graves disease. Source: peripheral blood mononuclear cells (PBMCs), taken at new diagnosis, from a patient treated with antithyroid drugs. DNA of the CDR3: TGTGCCAGCACCCTAGATCGAGGACAGGGGAACAATGAGCAGTTCTTC. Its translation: CASTLDRGQGNNEQFF.